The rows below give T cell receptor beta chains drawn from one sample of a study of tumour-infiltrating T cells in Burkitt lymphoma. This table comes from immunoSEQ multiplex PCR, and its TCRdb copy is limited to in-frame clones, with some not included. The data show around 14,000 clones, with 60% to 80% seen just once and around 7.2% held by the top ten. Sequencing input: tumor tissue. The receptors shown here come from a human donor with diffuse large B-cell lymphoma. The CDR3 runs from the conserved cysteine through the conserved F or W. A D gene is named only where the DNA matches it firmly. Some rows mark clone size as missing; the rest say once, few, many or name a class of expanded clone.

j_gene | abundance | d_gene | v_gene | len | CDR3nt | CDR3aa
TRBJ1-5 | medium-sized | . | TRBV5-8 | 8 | TGTGCCAGCAGCGGGGTACATTTT | CASSGVHF
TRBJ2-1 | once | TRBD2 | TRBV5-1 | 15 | TGCGCCAGCGACCCTATAGCGGGAGGGGCGGCGGAGCAGTTCTTC | CASDPIAGGAAEQFF
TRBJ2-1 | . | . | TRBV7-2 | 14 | TGTGCCAGCAGCGTAGGGTATGAGGGCAATGAGCAGTTCTTC | CASSVGYEGNEQFF
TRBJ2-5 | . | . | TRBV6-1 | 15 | TGTGCCAGCAGTGAAGGGGTTCTAGATAGAGAGACCCAGTACTTC | CASSEGVLDRETQYF
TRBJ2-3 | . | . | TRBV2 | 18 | TGTGCCAGCAGACCCAGGGGGGGAGCGGGAATTACGGCAGATACGCAGTATTTT | CASRPRGGAGITADTQYF
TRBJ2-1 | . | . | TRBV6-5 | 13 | TGTGCCAGCAGTTACTCTGGACAGAATGAGCAGTTCTTC | CASSYSGQNEQFF
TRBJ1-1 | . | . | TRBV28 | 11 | TGTGCCAGCAGTTTAGGGGCTGAAGCTTTCTTT | CASSLGAEAFF
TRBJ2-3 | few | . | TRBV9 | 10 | TGTGCCACCCAGGGAGATACGCAGTATTTT | CATQGDTQYF
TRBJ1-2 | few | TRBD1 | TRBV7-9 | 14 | TGTGCCAGCAGGGCCGAAGGGGGCCGGGGAGGCTACACCTTC | CASRAEGGRGGYTF
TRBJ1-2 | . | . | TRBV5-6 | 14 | TGTGCCAGCAACCAAAGGACCGATCCGATTGGCTACACCTTC | CASNQRTDPIGYTF
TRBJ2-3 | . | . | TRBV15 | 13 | TGTGCCACCAGCAGGACACTAGCTTATACGCAGTATTTT | CATSRTLAYTQYF
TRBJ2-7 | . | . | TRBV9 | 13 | TGTGCCAGCAGCCCCCGCCTTTCCTACGAGCAGTACTTC | CASSPRLSYEQYF
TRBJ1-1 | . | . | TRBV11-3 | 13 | TGTGCCAGCAGCCAGGAAACTTACACTGAAGCTTTCTTT | CASSQETYTEAFF
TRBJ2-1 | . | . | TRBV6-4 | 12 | TGTGCCAGCAGTGACGGGGGGGCGCAGCAGTTCTTC | CASSDGGAQQFF
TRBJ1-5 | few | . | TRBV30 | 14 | TGTGCCTGGAGTAGTTACACCAGCAATCAGCCCCAGCATTTT | CAWSSYTSNQPQHF
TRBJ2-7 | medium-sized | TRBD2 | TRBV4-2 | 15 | TGTGCCAGCAGCCAAGATGGACTAGCGGGAGACGAGCAGTACTTC | CASSQDGLAGDEQYF
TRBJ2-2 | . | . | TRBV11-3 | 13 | TGTGCCAGCAGCTTAGCCCGGGCCGGGGAGCTGTTTTTT | CASSLARAGELFF
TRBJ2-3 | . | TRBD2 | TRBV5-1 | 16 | TGCGCCAGCAGCGCCGATCGGGGGAGGGGCACAGATACGCAGTATTTT | CASSADRGRGTDTQYF
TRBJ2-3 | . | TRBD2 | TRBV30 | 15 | TGTGCCTGGAGCCGGGGCGGGAGGGCCACAGATACGCAGTATTTT | CAWSRGGRATDTQYF
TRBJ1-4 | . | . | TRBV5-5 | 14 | TGTGCCAGCAGCCCGGCCCCACCTAATGAAAAACTGTTTTTT | CASSPAPPNEKLFF
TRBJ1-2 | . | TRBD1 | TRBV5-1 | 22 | TGCGCCAGCAGCTTGGACGGGGACAGCCATAACCGGGTCCGCTGGTCCAACTATGGCTACACCTTC | CASSLDGDSHNRVRWSNYGYTF
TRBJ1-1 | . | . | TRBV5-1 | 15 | TGCGCCAGCAGCGGGCCGGTTTCTCGGGAGACTGAAGCTTTCTTT | CASSGPVSRETEAFF
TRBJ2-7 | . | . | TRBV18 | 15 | TGTGCCAGCTCACCACGCGGGACAAAAATCTACGAGCAGTACTTC | CASSPRGTKIYEQYF
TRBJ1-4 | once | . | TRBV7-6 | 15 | TGTGCCAGCAGCCCTAGGAAGGGCGGTGGGGAAAAACTGTTTTTT | CASSPRKGGGEKLFF
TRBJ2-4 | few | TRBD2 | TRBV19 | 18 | TGTGCCAGTACCCCCAGACTAGCGGGGGCTACTAGCAAAAACATTCAGTACTTC | CASTPRLAGATSKNIQYF
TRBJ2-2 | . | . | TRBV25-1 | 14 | TGTGCCAGCAGTGGGGGTTCGGGCACCGGGGAGCTGTTTTTT | CASSGGSGTGELFF
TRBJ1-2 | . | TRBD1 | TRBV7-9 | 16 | TGTGCCAGCAGCCAGGACAGGGGGACTATTTATTATGGCTACACCTTC | CASSQDRGTIYYGYTF
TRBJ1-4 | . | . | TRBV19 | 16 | TGTGCCAGTAGTATAGATCTTTACCGGGGGAATGAAAAACTGTTTTTT | CASSIDLYRGNEKLFF
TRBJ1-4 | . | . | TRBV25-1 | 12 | TGTGCCAGCAGACCTTCAACAGGGACACTGTTTTTT | CASRPSTGTLFF